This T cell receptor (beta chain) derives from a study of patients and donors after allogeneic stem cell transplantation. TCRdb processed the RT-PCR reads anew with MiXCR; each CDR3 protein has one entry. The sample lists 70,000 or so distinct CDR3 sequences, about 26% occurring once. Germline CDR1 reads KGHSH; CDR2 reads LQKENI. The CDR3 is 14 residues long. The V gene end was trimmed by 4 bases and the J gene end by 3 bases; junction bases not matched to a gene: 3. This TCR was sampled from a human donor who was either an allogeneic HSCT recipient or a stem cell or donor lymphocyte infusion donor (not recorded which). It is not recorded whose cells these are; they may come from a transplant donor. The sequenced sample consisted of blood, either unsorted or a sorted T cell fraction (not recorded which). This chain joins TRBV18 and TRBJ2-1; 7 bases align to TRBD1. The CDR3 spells CASSQGGLYNEQFF. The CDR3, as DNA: TGTGCCAGCTCACAAGGGGGCCTCTACAATGAGCAGTTCTTC.